This T cell receptor beta chain was sequenced during a study of cytomegalovirus exposure and HLA in healthy donors. Profiled with immunoSEQ multiplex PCR; TCRdb holds only in-frame clones, not every one. The data show about 82,000 clones, more than 85% seen once. In germline, CDR1 is SGHVS, CDR2 FNYEAQ. V shed 0 bases and J shed 6 bases, with 11 bases lying between them. The CDR3 is 14 amino acids. This clone was seen once. The sequence was obtained from a man in his late teens or twenties in good health and CMV-seronegative. Sequencing was performed on PBMCs. The rearrangement joins TRBV7-6 to TRBJ2-5; TRBD1 is a possible D gene (5 bases). CDR3 bases: TGTGCCAGCAGCTTAGCGGGGCCCCCCCAGACCCAGTACTTC. This encodes CASSLAGPPQTQYF.